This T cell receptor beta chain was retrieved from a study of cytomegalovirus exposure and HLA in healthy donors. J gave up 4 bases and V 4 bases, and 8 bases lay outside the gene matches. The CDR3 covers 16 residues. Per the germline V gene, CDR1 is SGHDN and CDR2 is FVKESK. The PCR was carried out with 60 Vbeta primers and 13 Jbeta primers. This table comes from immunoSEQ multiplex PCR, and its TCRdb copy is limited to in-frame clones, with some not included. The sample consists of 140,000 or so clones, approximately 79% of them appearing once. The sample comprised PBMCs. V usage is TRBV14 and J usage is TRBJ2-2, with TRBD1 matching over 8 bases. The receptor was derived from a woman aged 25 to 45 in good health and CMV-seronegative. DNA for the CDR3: TGTGCCAGCAGCCCCCGACAGGGGATGAGCACCGGGGAGCTGTTTTTT. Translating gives CASSPRQGMSTGELFF.